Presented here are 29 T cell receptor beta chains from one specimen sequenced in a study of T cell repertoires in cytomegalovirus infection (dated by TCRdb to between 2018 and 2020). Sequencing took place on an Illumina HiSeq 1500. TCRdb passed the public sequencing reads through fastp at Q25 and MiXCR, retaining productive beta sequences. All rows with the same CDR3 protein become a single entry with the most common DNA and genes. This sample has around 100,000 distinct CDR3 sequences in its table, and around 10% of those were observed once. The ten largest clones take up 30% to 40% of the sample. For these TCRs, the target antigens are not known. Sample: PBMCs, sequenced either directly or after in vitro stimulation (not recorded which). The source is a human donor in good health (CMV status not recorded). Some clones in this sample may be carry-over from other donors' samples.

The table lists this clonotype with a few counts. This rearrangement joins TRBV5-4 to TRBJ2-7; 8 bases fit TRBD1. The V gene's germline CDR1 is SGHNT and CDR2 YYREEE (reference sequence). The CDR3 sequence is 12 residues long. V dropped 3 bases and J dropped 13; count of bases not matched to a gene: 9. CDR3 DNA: TGTGCCAGCAGCTGGGACAGGCCCCGAGGCTACGTC. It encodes CASSWDRPRGYV.

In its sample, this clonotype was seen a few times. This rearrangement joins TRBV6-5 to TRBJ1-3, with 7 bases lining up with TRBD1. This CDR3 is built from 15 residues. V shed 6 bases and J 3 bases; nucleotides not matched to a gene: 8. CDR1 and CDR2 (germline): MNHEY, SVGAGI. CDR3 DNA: TGTGCCAGCAGAAGGGGACAGACTGATGGAAACACCATATATTTT. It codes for CASRRGQTDGNTIYF.

CDR3 bases: TGTGCCAGCACCCGGGACAGGGGAAATGGGGAGACCCAGTACTTC. Its translation is CASTRDRGNGETQYF. This chain joins TRBV3-1 and TRBJ2-5; 10 bases agree with TRBD1. Germline loops: CDR1 LGHDT, CDR2 YNNKEL (reference sequence). The CDR3 covers 15 residues. J gave up 5 bases and V 7 bases, and 10 bases lay outside the gene matches.

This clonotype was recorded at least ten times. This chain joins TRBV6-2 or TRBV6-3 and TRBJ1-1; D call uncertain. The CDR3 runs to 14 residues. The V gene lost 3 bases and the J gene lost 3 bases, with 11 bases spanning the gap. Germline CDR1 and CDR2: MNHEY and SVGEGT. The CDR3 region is CASSYLSGDTEAFF. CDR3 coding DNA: TGTGCCAGCAGTTATCTATCCGGTGACACTGAAGCTTTCTTT.

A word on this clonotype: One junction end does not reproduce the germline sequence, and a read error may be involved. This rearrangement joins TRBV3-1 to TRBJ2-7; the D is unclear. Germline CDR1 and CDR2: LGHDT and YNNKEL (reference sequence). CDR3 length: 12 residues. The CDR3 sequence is CANSQVESEQYF. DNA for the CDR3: TGTGCCAACAGCCAAGTGGAAAGCGAGCAGTACTTC.

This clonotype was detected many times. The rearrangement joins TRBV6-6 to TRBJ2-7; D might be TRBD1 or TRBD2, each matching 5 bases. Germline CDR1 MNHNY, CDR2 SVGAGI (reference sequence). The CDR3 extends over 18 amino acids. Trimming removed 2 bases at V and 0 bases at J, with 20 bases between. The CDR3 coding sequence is TGTGCCAGCAGTTACAATACGGGGTACAGGACCAACTCCTACGAGCAGTACGTC. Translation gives CASSYNTGYRTNSYEQYV.

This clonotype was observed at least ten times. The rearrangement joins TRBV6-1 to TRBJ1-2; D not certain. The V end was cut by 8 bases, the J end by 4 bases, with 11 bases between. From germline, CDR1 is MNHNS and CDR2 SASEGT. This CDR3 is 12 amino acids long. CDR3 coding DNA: TGTGCCAGCCTAGGGAGGACCTATGGCTACACCTTC. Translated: CASLGRTYGYTF.

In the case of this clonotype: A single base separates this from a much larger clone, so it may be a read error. The DNA of the CDR3 is TGTGTCAGCAGCTTTAACTTGGGACAGGGGATCCGGAACACTGAAGCTTTCTTT. Its translation is CVSSFNLGQGIRNTEAFF. This sequence joins TRBV7-6 and TRBJ1-1; TRBD1 agrees at 10 bases. Germline values: CDR1 SGHVS, CDR2 FNYEAQ. The CDR3 sequence is 18 residues long.

CDR3 bases: TGTGCCAGCGAACCCCGGGACACACTCGGGGGCTACACCTTC. Encoded protein: CASEPRDTLGGYTF. V usage is TRBV28 and J usage is TRBJ1-2; possible D gene TRBD1, 6 bases. The V and J ends lost 8 bases and 8 bases respectively, with 21 bases between them. The germline V gene has CDR1 MDHEN and CDR2 SYDVKM. The CDR3 has 14 residues.

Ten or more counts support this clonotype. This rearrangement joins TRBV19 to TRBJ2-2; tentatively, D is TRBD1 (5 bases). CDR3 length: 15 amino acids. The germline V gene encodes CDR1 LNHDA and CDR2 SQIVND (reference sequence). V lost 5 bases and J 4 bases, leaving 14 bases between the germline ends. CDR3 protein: CASSSQGIGTGELFF. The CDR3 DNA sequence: TGTGCCAGTAGTTCGCAGGGTATTGGCACCGGGGAGCTGTTTTTT. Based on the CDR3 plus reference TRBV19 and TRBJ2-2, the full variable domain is DGGITQSPKYLFRKEGQNVTLSCEQNLNHDAMYWYRQDPGQGLRLIYYSQIVNDFQKGDIAEGYSVSREKKESFPLTVTSAQKNPTAFYLCASSSQGIGTGELFFGEGSRLTVL.

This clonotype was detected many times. The CDR3 sequence is CASSLSFGGRGRADTQYF. The CDR3 DNA reads as TGTGCCAGCAGCTTAAGTTTTGGTGGGAGGGGAAGGGCAGATACGCAGTATTTT. The chain has TRBV7-2 and TRBJ2-3; 7 bases agree with TRBD2. Per germline, CDR1 SGHTA and CDR2 FQGNSA. This CDR3 contains 18 residues. With V trimmed by 2 bases and J by 4 bases, 15 bases remained unmatched.

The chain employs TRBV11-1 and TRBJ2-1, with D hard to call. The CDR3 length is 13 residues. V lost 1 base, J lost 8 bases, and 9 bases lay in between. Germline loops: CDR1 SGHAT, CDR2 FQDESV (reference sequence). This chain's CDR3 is CASSLGLGYEQFF. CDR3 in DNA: TGTGCCAGCAGCTTAGGTCTTGGGTATGAGCAGTTCTTC.

The CDR3: CASSMDGYGYTF. As DNA, the CDR3 is TGTGCCAGCAGCATGGACGGCTATGGCTACACCTTC. The V call is TRBV7-2, the J call TRBJ1-2, with no clear D. The germline CDR1 and CDR2 sequences are SGHTA and FQGNSA. The CDR3 is 12 amino acids. V was clipped by 5 bases and J by 4 bases, with 8 bases between them.

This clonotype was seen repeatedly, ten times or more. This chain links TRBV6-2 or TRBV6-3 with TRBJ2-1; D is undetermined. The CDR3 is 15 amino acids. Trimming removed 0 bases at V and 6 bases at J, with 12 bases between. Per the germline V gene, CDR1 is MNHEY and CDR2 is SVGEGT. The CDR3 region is CASSYSSDGSNEQFF. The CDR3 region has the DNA TGTGCCAGCAGTTACTCTTCGGACGGATCCAATGAGCAGTTCTTC.

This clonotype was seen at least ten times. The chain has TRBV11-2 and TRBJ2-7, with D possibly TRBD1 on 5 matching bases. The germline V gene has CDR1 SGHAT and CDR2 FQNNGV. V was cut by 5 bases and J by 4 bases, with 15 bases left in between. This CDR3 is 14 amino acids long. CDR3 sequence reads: CASSMTVFPYEQYF. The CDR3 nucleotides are TGTGCCAGCAGCATGACAGTTTTCCCGTACGAGCAGTACTTC.

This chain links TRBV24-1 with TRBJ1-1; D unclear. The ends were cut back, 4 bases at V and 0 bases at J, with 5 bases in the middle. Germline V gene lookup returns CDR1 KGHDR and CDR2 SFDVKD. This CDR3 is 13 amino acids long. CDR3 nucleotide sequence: TGTGCCACCAGTGACGGAATGAACACTGAAGCTTTCTTT. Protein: CATSDGMNTEAFF.

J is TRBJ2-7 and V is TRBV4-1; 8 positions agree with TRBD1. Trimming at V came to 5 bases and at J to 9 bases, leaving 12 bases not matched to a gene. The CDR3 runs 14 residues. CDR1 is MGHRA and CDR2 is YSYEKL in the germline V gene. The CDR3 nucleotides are TGCGCCAGCAGCGGTTGGGACAGGACCGCGGGGCAGTACTTC. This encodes CASSGWDRTAGQYF.

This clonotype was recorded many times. CDR3: CASSLGGLDGYTF. The CDR3, as DNA: TGTGCCAGCAGCTTAGGCGGGTTGGATGGCTACACCTTC. V gene TRBV7-6 combines with J gene TRBJ1-2; no reliable D call. This CDR3 comprises 13 residues. Germline V gene data show CDR1 as SGHVS and CDR2 as FNYEAQ. Trimming cost V 1 base and J 6 bases, with 9 bases left between them.

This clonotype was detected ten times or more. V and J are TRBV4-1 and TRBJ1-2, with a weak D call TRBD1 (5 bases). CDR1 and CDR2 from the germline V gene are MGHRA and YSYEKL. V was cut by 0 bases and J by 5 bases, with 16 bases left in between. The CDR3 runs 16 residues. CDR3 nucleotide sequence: TGCGCCAGCAGCCAAGAGAGCGGCAGGGCTGATTATGGCTACACCTTC. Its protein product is CASSQESGRADYGYTF.

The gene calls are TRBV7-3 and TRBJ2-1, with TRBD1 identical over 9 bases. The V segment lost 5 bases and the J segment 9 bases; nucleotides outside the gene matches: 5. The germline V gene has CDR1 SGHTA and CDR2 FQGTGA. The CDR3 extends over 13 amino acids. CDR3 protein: CASSAQGAGEQFF. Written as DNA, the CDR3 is TGTGCCAGCAGCGCACAGGGGGCGGGTGAGCAGTTCTTC.

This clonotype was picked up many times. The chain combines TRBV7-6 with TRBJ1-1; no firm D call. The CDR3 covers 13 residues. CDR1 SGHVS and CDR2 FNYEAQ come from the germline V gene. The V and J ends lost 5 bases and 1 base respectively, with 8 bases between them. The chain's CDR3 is CASSVGPNTEAFF. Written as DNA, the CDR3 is TGTGCCAGCAGCGTCGGCCCGAACACTGAAGCTTTCTTT.

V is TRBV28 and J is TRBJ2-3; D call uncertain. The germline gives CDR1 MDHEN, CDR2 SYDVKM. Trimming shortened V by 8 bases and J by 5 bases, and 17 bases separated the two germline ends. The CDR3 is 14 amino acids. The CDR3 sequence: CASDLRATGDTQYF. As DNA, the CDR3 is TGTGCCAGCGATCTAAGGGCAACGGGAGATACGCAGTATTTT.

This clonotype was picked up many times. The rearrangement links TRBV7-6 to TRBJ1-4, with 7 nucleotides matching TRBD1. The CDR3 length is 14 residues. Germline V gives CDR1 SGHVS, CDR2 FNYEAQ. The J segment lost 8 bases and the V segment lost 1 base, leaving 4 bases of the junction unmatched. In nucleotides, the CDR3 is TGTGCCAGCAGCTTAGAAGGGGGCTGGGAAAAACTGTTTTTT. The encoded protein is CASSLEGGWEKLFF.

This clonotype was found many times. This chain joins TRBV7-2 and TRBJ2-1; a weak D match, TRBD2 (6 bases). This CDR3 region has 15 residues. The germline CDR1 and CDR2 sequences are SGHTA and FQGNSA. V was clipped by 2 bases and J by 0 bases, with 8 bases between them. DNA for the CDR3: TGTGCCAGCAGCTTAACGGGGGACTCCTACAATGAGCAGTTCTTC. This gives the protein CASSLTGDSYNEQFF.

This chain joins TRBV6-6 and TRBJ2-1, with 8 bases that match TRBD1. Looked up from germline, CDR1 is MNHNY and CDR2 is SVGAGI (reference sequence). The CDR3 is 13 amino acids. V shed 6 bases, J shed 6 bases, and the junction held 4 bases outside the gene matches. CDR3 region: CASRLDRGNEQFF. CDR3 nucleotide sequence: TGTGCCAGCAGACTAGACAGGGGCAATGAGCAGTTCTTC.

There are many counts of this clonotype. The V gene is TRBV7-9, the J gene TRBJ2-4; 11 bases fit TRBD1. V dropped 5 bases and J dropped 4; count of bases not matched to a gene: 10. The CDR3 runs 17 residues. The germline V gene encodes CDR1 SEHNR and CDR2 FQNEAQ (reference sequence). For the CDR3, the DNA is TGTGCCAGCAGCCAATGGACAGGGGGCAGGGGGAAAAACATTCAGTACTTC. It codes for CASSQWTGGRGKNIQYF. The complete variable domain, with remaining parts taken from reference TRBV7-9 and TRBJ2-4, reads DTGVSQNPRHKITKRGQNVTFRCDPISEHNRLYWYRQTLGQGPEFLTYFQNEAQLEKSRLLSDRFSAERPKGSFSTLEIQRTEQGDSAMYLCASSQWTGGRGKNIQYFGAGTRLSVL.

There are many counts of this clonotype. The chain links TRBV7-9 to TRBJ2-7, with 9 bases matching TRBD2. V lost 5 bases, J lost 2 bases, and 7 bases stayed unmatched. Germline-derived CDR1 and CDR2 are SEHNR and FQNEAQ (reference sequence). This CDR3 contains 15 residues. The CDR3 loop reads CASSPTSGYTYEQYF. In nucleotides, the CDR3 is TGTGCCAGCAGCCCCACTAGCGGGTATACCTACGAGCAGTACTTC.

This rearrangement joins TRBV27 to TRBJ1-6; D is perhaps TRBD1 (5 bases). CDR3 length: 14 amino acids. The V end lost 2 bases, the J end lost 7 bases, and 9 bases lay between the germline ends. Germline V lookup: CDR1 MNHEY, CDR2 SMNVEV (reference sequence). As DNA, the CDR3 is TGTGCCAGCAGTTTAACGGGGCGAAATTCACCCCTCCACTTT. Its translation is CASSLTGRNSPLHF.

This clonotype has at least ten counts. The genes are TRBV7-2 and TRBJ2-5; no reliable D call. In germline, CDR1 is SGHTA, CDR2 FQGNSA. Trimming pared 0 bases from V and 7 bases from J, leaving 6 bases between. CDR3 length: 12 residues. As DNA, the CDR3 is TGTGCCAGCAGCTTAGCCTTGGGGACCCAGTACTTC. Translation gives CASSLALGTQYF.